This is a list of T cell receptor beta chains from one sample in a study of blood T cell repertoires in COVID-19. The repertoire was sequenced with immunoSEQ multiplex PCR; TCRdb's copy has only in-frame clones and lacks some. The sample has about 430,000 clones, roughly 89% seen once. The specimen sequenced was peripheral blood. Source of these receptors: a man aged 18 to 29 with COVID-19, enrolled during active disease. The CDR3 runs from the conserved cysteine through the conserved F or W. A D gene is named only where the DNA matches it firmly. A clone size is listed for some rows: how often the clone was seen (once, few, many), or a class if it is expanded.

cdr3_aa cdr3_nt v_call d_call clone_size j_call
CASSLDSRGFPYNEQFF TGTGCCAGCAGCTTAGATTCCAGGGGCTTCCCCTACAATGAGCAGTTCTTC TRBV7-8 - once TRBJ2-1
CASSNTGTGSYEQYF TGTGCCAGCAGCAATACCGGGACAGGGTCCTACGAGCAGTACTTC TRBV14 TRBD1 - TRBJ2-7
CASSPGGPVHEQYF TGTGCCAGCAGCCCCGGAGGGCCCGTGCACGAGCAGTACTTC TRBV7-3 - few TRBJ2-7
CATSNPGEGYTF TGTGCCACCTCAAATCCAGGGGAAGGCTACACCTTC TRBV12-3/TRBV12-4 - - TRBJ1-2
CASSLDRGYQPQHF TGTGCCAGCAGCTTAGATAGGGGATATCAGCCCCAGCATTTT TRBV7-8 - few TRBJ1-5
CASSLASGITETQYF TGCGCCAGCAGCTTGGCCAGCGGTATCACAGAGACGCAGTATTTT TRBV5-1 - - TRBJ2-3
CASSIDQGNYGYTF TGTGCCAGTAGTATAGATCAGGGGAACTATGGCTACACCTTC TRBV19 - - TRBJ1-2
CASSVQGRREKLFF TGTGCCAGCAGCGTACAGGGGCGGCGGGAAAAACTGTTTTTT TRBV3-1/TRBV3-2 TRBD1 - TRBJ1-4
CASAEWSTDTQYF TGTGCCAGCGCTGAGTGGAGCACAGATACGCAGTATTTT TRBV6-5 - few TRBJ2-3
CASSPTSSYNEQFF TGTGCCAGCAGCCCGACAAGCTCCTACAATGAGCAGTTCTTC TRBV14 - - TRBJ2-1
CATSIRRGGLGKETQYF TGTGCCACCAGCATAAGGCGGGGGGGACTAGGCAAAGAGACCCAGTACTTC TRBV15 TRBD2 - TRBJ2-5
CASSLRAPQGPLDFSTDTQYF TGTGCCAGCAGTTTAAGGGCCCCACAGGGGCCGCTAGACTTCTCCACAGATACGCAGTATTTT TRBV27 TRBD1 - TRBJ2-3
CASRKQGASEKLFF TGTGCCAGCAGAAAACAGGGGGCAAGTGAAAAACTGTTTTTT TRBV27 TRBD1 once TRBJ1-4
CASSSPRRSYEQYF TGTGCCAGCAGCTCCCCCAGGCGCTCCTACGAGCAGTACTTC TRBV11-2 - - TRBJ2-7
CATSTGLPTDTQYF TGTGCCACCAGCACCGGACTTCCCACAGATACGCAGTATTTT TRBV15 - - TRBJ2-3
CASKRGANEQFF TGTGCCAGCAAGCGTGGGGCCAATGAGCAGTTCTTC TRBV2 - once TRBJ2-1
CASSQQGYGETQYF TGTGCCAGCAGTCAACAGGGGTACGGGGAGACCCAGTACTTC TRBV27 TRBD1 - TRBJ2-5
CASSQPWGGEAFF TGTGCCAGCAGCCAACCCTGGGGAGGGGAAGCTTTCTTT TRBV14 - - TRBJ1-1
CASSTSGGQETQYF TGTGCCAGTAGTACTAGCGGGGGGCAAGAGACCCAGTACTTC TRBV19 TRBD2 - TRBJ2-5
CASGRWAGVASYNEQFF TGTGCTAGTGGCCGATGGGCAGGGGTTGCGTCCTACAATGAGCAGTTCTTC TRBV12-5 - - TRBJ2-1
CSVVGGSGRASDTQYF TGCAGCGTTGTGGGGGGTAGCGGGAGGGCCTCAGATACGCAGTATTTT TRBV29-1 TRBD2 once TRBJ2-3
CASSSPWGVAGRDADTQYF TGTGCCAGCAGCTCGCCGTGGGGGGTCGCGGGGCGTGATGCAGATACGCAGTATTTT TRBV7-6 - - TRBJ2-3
CASSQGLGANSYEQYF TGTGCCAGCAGCCAAGGATTGGGCGCAAACTCCTACGAGCAGTACTTC TRBV14 - once TRBJ2-7
CASSLASPSDNYEQYF TGTGCCAGCAGCTTAGCGTCCCCTAGCGACAATTACGAGCAGTACTTC TRBV7-6 - - TRBJ2-7
CASSWTSGGVTDTQYF TGCGCCAGCAGCTGGACTAGCGGGGGTGTCACAGATACGCAGTATTTT TRBV5-1 TRBD2 few TRBJ2-3